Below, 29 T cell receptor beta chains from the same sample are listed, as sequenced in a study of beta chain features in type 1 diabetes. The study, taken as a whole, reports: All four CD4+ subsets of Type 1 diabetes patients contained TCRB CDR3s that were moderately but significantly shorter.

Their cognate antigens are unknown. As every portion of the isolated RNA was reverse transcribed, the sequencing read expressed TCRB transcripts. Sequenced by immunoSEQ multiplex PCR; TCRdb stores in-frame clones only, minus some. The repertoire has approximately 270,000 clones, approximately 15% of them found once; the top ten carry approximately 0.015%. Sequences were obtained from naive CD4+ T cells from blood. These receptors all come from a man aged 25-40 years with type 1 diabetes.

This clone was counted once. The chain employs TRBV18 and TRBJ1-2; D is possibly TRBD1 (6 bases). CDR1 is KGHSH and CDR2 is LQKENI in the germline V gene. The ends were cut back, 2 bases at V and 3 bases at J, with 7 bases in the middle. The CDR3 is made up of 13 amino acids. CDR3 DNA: TGTGCCAGCTCACCAGCAGGGGACTATGGCTACACCTTC. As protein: CASSPAGDYGYTF.

The CDR3 nucleotides are TGTGCCAGTAGCCGAAGGACAGAGACCGGGGGCTACACCTTC. Encoded protein: CASSRRTETGGYTF. V is TRBV19 and J is TRBJ1-2, with a possible D match to TRBD1 (6 bases). This CDR3 has 14 amino acids. The V gene's germline CDR1 is LNHDA and CDR2 SQIVND (reference sequence). The germline V and J ends were trimmed by 6 bases and 8 bases, with 19 bases remaining between them.

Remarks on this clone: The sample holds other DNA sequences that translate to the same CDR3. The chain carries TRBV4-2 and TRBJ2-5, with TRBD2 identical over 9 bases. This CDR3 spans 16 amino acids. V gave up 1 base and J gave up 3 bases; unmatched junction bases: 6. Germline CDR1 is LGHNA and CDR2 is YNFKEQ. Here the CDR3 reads CASSQGGLAGKETQYF. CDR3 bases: TGTGCCAGCAGCCAAGGAGGGCTAGCGGGAAAAGAGACCCAGTACTTC.

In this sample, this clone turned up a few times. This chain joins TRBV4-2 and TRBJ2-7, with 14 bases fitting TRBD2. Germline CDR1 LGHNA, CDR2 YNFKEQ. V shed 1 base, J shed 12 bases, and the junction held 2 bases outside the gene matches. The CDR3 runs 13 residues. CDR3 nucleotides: TGTGCCAGCAGCCAAGGGACTAGCGGGAGGCTGTACTTC. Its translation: CASSQGTSGRLYF.

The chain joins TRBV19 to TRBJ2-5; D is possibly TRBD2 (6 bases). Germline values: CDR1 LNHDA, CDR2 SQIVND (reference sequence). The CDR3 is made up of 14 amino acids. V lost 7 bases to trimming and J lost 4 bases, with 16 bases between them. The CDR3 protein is CASKLSGSGETQYF. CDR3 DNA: TGTGCCAGTAAGCTTTCCGGGAGTGGAGAGACCCAGTACTTC.

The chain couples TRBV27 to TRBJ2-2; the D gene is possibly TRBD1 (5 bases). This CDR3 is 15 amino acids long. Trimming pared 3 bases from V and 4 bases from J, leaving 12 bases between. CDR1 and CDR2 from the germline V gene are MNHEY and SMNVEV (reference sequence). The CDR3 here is CASSFEGVGTGELFF. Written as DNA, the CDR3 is TGTGCCAGCAGTTTTGAAGGGGTCGGCACCGGGGAGCTGTTTTTT.

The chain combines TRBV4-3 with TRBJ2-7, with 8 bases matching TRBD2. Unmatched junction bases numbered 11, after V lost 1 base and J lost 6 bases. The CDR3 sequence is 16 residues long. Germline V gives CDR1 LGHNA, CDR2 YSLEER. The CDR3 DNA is TGCGCCAGCAGCCAAGTCCTGGGAGCGGGAGCCCCCGAGCAGTACTTC. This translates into CASSQVLGAGAPEQYF.

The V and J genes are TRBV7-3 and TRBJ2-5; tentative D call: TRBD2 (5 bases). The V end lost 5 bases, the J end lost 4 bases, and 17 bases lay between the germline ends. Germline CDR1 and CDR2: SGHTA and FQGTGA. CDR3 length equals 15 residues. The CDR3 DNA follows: TGTGCCAGCAGCCCGACGGCGGGCAGCCGAGAGACCCAGTACTTC. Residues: CASSPTAGSRETQYF.

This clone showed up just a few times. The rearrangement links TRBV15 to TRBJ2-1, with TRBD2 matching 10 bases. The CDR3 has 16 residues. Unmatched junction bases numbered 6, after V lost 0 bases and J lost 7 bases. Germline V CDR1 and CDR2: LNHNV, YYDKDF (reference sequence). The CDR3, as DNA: TGTGCCACCAGCAGAGATCTAGCGGGAGCGGGAAATGAGCAGTTCTTC. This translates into CATSRDLAGAGNEQFF.

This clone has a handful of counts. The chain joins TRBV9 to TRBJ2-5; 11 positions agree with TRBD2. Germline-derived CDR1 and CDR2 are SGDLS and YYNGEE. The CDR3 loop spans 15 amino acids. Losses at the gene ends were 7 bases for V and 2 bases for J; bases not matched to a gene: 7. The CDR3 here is CASGQTSGAQETQYF. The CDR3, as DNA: TGTGCCAGCGGACAGACTAGCGGGGCTCAAGAGACCCAGTACTTC.

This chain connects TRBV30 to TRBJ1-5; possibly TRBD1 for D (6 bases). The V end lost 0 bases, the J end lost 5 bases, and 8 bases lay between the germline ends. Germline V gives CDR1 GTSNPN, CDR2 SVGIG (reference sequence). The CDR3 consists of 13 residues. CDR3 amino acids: CAWSVEGDQPQHF. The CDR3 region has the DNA TGTGCCTGGAGTGTAGAGGGGGATCAGCCCCAGCATTTT.

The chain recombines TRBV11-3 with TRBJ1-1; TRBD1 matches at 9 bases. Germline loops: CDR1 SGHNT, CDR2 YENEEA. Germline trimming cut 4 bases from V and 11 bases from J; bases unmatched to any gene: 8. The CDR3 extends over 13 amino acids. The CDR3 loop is CASSYTGGLEAFF. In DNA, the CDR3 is TGTGCCAGCAGCTACACAGGGGGCCTAGAGGCTTTCTTT.

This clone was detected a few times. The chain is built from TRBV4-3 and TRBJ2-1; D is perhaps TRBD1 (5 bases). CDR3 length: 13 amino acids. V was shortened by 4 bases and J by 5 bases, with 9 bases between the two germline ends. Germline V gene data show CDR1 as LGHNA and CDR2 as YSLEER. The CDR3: CASSLKGHNEQFF. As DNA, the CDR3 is TGCGCCAGCAGCCTTAAGGGGCACAATGAGCAGTTCTTC.

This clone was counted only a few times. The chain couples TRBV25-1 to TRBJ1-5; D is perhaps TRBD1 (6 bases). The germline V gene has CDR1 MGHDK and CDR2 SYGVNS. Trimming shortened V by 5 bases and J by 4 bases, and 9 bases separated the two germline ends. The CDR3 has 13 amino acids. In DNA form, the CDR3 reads TGTGCCAGCAGTTCCCAGGGGAATCAGCCCCAGCATTTT. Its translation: CASSSQGNQPQHF.

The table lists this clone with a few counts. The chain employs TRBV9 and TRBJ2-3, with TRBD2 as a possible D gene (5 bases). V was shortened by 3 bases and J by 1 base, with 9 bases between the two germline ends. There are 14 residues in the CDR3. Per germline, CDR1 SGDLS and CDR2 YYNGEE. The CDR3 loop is CASSGLSGTDTQYF. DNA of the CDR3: TGTGCCAGCAGCGGACTATCAGGCACAGATACGCAGTATTTT.

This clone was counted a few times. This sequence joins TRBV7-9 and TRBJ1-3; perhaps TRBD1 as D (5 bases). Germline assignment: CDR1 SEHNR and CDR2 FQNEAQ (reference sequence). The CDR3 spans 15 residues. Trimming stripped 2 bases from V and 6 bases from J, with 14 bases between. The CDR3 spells CASSLSGREVNTIYF. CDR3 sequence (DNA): TGTGCCAGCAGCTTATCGGGCAGGGAAGTAAACACCATATATTTT.

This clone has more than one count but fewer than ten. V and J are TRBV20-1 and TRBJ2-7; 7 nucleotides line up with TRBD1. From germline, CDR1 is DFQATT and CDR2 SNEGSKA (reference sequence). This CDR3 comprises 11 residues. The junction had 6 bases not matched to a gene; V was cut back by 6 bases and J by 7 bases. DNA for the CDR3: TGCAGTGCACACAGGGGTGGTGAGCAGTACTTC. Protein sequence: CSAHRGGEQYF.

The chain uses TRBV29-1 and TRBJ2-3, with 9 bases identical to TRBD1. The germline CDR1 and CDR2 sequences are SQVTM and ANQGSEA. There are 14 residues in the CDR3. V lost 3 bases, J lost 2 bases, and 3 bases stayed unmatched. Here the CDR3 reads CSVEGTGLTDTQYF. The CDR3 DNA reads TGCAGCGTTGAGGGGACAGGGCTCACAGATACGCAGTATTTT.

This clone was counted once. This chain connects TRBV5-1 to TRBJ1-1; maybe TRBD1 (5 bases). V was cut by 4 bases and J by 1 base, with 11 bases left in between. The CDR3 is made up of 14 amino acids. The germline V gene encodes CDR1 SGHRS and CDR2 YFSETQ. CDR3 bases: TGCGCCAGCAGCGTTACTACAGGGAACACTGAAGCTTTCTTT. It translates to CASSVTTGNTEAFF. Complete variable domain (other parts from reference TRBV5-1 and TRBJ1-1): KAGVTQTPRYLIKTRGQQVTLSCSPISGHRSVSWYQQTPGQGLQFLFEYFSETQRNKGNFPGRFSGRQFSNSRSEMNVSTLELGDSALYLCASSVTTGNTEAFFGQGTRLTVV.

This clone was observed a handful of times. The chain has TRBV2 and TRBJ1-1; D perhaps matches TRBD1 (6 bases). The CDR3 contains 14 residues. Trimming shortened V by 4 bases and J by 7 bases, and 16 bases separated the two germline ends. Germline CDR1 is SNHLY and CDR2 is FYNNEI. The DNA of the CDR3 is TGTGCCAGCAGTGTCGGACAGCCTATTCTTGAAGCTTTCTTT. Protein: CASSVGQPILEAFF.

In DNA form, the CDR3 reads TGTGCCAGCAGCCCAAGACTCCTAAACATTCAGTACTTC. It yields the protein CASSPRLLNIQYF. V and J are TRBV28 and TRBJ2-4; D is unclear. Trimming took off 6 bases at V and 6 bases at J, with 12 bases between the two ends. The CDR3 covers 13 residues. The germline V gene encodes CDR1 MDHEN and CDR2 SYDVKM. Based on the CDR3 plus reference TRBV28 and TRBJ2-4, the full variable domain is DVKVTQSSRYLVKRTGEKVFLECVQDMDHENMFWYRQDPGLGLRLIYFSYDVKMKEKGDIPEGYSVSREKKERFSLILESASTNQTSMYLCASSPRLLNIQYFGAGTRLSVL.

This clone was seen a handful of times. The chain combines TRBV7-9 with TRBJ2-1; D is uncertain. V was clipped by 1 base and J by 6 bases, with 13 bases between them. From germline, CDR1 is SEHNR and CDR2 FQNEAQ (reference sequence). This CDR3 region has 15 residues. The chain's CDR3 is CASSLGLESFNEQFF. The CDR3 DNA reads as TGTGCCAGCAGCTTAGGTCTAGAGTCGTTCAATGAGCAGTTCTTC.

The CDR3 protein is CASSYSGTSMYTQYF. CDR3 nucleotides: TGTGCCAGCAGTTACTCTGGGACTAGCATGTATACGCAGTATTTT. V gene TRBV6-5 combines with J gene TRBJ2-3; 9 bases align to TRBD2. The CDR3 is 15 amino acids. Germline V gene lookup returns CDR1 MNHEY and CDR2 SVGAGI. Losses at the gene ends were 0 bases for V and 7 bases for J; bases not matched to a gene: 5.

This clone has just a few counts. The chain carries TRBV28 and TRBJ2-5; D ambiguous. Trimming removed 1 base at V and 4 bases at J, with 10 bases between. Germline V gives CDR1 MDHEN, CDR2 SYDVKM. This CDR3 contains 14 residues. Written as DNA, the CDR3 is TGTGCCAGCAGTTTATTCAGATCAGGAGAGACCCAGTACTTC. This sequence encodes CASSLFRSGETQYF.

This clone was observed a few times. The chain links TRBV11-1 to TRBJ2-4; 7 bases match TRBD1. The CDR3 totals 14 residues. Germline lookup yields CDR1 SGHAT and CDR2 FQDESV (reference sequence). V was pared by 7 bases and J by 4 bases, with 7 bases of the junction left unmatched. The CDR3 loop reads CASKDTGEKNIQYF. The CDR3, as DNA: TGTGCCAGCAAAGATACAGGGGAAAAAAACATTCAGTACTTC. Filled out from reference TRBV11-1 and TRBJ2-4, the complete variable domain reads EAEVAQSPRYKITEKSQAVAFWCDPISGHATLYWYRQILGQGPELLVQFQDESVVDDSQLPKDRFSAERLKGVDSTLKIQPAELGDSAMYLCASKDTGEKNIQYFGAGTRLSVL.

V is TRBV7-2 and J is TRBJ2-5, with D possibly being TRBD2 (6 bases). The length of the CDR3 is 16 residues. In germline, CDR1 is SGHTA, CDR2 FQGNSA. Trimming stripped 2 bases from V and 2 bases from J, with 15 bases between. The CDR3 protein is CASSLRGGTGQETQYF. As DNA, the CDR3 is TGTGCCAGCAGCTTAAGGGGCGGGACGGGGCAAGAGACCCAGTACTTC.

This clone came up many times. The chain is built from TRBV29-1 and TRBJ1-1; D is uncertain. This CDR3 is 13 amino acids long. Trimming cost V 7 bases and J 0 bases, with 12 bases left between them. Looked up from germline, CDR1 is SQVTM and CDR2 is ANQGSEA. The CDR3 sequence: CSADGWMNTEAFF. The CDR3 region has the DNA TGCAGCGCTGACGGGTGGATGAACACTGAAGCTTTCTTT.

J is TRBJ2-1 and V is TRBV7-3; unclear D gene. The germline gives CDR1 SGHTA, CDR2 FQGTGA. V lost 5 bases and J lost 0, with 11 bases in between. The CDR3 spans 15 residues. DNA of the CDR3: TGTGCCAGCAGCGTTACGGTTGACTCCTACAATGAGCAGTTCTTC. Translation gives CASSVTVDSYNEQFF.

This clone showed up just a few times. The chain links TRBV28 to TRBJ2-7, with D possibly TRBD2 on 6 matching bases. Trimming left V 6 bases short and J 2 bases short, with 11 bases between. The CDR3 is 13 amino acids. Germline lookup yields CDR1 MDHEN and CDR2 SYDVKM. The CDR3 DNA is TGTGCCAGCAGCTTACTAGCTCCCTACGAGCAGTACTTC. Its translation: CASSLLAPYEQYF.